The entry that follows covers one T cell receptor (beta chain) sequence. Participants spanned ages about 18 to 95 years and resided in over 20 US areas. Symptom resolution, clearance, or two negative PCRs marked the recovered donors of Cohort 3. The sample originates from a study of blood T cell repertoires in COVID-19. Turning to the study itself: PBMCs, B-cell-depleted T cells, or T cells provided the cDNA or gDNA that made up the material.

Looked up from germline, CDR1 is SQVTM and CDR2 is ANQGSEA. V lost 4 bases to trimming and J lost 7 bases; unmatched junction nucleotides: 22. This CDR3 has 19 amino acids. In the original processing: Reference gene primer amplification gave nucleated cell count estimates. Profiled with immunoSEQ multiplex PCR; TCRdb holds only in-frame clones, not every one. V and J calls and clone size are those listed in that table; D and trimming were worked out from the DNA. The data contain about 210,000 clones, around four fifths of them singletons. What was sequenced was PBMCs or T cells enriched from blood (not recorded which). The clonotype originates from a man in his forties who had recovered from COVID-19. The J gene is TRBJ2-1, the V gene TRBV29-1; 10 bases agree with TRBD2. The CDR3 DNA is TGCAGCGTTGGACAGAGCGGGAGGGCCGGGACCCGGGGGGTGAATGAGCAGTTCTTC. This codes for CSVGQSGRAGTRGVNEQFF.